This TCR beta chain was documented in a study of blood T cell repertoires in COVID-19. About the research overall: Sources were T cells, B-cell-depleted T cells, or PBMCs; the material itself was cDNA or gDNA.

Ages ranged from about 18 to 89 years, with residence in under 25 US areas. V lost 2 bases and J 10 bases, leaving 15 bases between the germline ends. The CDR3 is made up of 15 amino acids. The V gene's germline CDR1 is MNHNS and CDR2 SASEGT. Per the authors' pipeline: Nucleated cell number was recorded as an estimate derived from reference gene primer amplification. Here immunoSEQ multiplex PCR was the method, and the copy in TCRdb shows in-frame clones only, minus some. The V and J calls and clone size were taken over from that table, and D and trimming were inferred from the DNA. Of about 190,000 clones listed, more than 75% are singletons.

This clonotype was obtained from a woman between 50 and 59 years old with acute COVID-19. This chain connects TRBV6-1 to TRBJ1-6, with D uncertain. Source material: PBMCs or T cells enriched from blood (not recorded which). The CDR3 coding sequence is TGTGCCAGCAGTGAAACGGGGAAACCTCTATCACCCCTCCACTTT. It encodes CASSETGKPLSPLHF.